The clone carrying this T cell receptor (beta chain) was counted only a few times. Its matching antigen is unknown. The entry originates in a study of T cell repertoires in cytomegalovirus infection. Via MiXCR, TCRdb re-called the reads, giving one row per CDR3 protein. Here the sample spans about 500,000 distinct CDR3 sequences, more than 30% being singletons. The junction had 16 bases not matched to a gene; V was cut back by 7 bases and J by 6 bases. Per the germline V gene, CDR1 is SGHTA and CDR2 is FQGNSA. The CDR3 contains 17 residues. Regarding the study as a whole: CMV carriers having the relevant HLA were flagged by cumulative public TCR beta family frequency.

The sample was cultured PBMCs, taken from culture after CMV antigen stimulation. This receptor was identified in a human donor in good health (CMV status not recorded). Some clones in this sample may be carry-over from other donors' samples. The V gene is TRBV7-2, the J gene TRBJ2-1; 9 nucleotides match TRBD2. The CDR3 spells CASTRTIAGVVVNEQFF. CDR3 bases: TGTGCCAGCACCAGAACCATAGCGGGAGTAGTTGTCAATGAGCAGTTCTTC. Combining the CDR3 with reference TRBV7-2 and TRBJ2-1 gives the whole variable domain GAGVSQSPSNKVTEKGKDVELRCDPISGHTALYWYRQSLGQGLEFLIYFQGNSAPDKSGLPSDRFSAERTGGSVSTLTIQRTQQEDSAVYLCASTRTIAGVVVNEQFFGPGTRLTVL.